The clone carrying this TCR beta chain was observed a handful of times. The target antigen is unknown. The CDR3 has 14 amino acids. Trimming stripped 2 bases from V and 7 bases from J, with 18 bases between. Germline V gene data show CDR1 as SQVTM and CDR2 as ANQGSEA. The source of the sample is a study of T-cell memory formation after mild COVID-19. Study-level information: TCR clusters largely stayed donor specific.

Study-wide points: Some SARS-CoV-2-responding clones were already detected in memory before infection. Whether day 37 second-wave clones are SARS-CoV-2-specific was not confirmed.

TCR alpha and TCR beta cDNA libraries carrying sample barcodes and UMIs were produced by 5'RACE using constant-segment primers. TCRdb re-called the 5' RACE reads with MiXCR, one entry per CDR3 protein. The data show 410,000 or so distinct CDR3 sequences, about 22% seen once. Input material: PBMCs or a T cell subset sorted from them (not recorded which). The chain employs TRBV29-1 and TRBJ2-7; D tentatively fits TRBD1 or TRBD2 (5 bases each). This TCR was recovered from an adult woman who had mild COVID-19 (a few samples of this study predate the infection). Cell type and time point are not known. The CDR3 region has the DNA TGCAGCGTTGAATCTGAGGGACGGTCGGAGGAGCAGTACTTC. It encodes CSVESEGRSEEQYF.